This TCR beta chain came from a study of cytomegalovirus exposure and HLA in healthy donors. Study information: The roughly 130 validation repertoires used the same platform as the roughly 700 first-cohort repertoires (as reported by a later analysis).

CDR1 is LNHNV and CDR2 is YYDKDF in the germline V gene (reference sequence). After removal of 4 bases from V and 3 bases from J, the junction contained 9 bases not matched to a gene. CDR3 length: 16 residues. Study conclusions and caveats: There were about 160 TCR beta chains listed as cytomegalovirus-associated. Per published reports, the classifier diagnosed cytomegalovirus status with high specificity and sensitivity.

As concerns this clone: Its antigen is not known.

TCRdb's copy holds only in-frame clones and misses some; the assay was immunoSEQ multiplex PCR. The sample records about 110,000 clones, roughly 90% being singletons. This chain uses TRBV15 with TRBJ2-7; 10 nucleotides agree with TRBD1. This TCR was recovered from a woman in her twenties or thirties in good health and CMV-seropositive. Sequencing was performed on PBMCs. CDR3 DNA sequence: TGTGCCACCAGCAAGAGACACCGGGACAGGGGCTACGAGCAGTACTTC. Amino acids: CATSKRHRDRGYEQYF.